Given below is one T cell receptor beta chain in context. There are a few counts of this clone. It lacks a known antigen. Base qualities are not at hand, and no much larger clone is one base apart. CDR1 and CDR2 were assigned from the germline V gene (reference sequence) as LNHDA and SQIVND. At the junction V is shortened by 3 bases and J by 3 bases, with 21 bases in between. From cysteine to phenylalanine, the CDR3 is 17 amino acids long. Only the CDR3 DNA is retained, 51 bases long and in frame from the first base. The cohort consisted of some 670 healthy bone marrow donors. All cohort members were sampled while nominally healthy, although unrecorded immune exposures were likely present. The donor tested CMV seronegative and was one of the 352 seronegative cohort members. A peripheral blood sample was collected from each donor, and TCR beta sequencing was performed on peripheral blood mononuclear cells. Genomic DNA was extracted from the blood cell samples with the Qiagen DNeasy Blood Extraction Kit.

The data were obtained in a study of cytomegalovirus exposure and HLA in healthy donors (dated by TCRdb to the late 2010s). With regard to the full study: In an earlier analysis of under 600 of the donors, 276 Gb of sequence data and 90 million to 120 million unique TCR beta sequences from about 180 million T cells were reported. A separate validation cohort of roughly 130 different subjects was used in addition to the roughly 700-subject first cohort. Among 300 to 500 genotyped donors of the cohort, an average of approximately 220,000 unique TCR beta nucleotide sequences was sequenced per donor, of which about 19% were non-productive. The study used immunosequencing to profile the T cell repertoires of 666 subjects and linked those repertoires to cytomegalovirus serostatus. To predict cytomegalovirus infection status, the study combined high-throughput TCR immunosequencing, statistical association of individual TCRs with disease status, and machine learning. Donor age, sex, ethnicity and CMV serostatus were compiled together with the repertoire data. Of the 300 to 500 genotyped donors, over 80% were placed in the genetic ancestry cluster associated with self-reported Caucasian donors. Class I and class II HLA loci were covered by the typing at four-digit resolution. To decide whether each TCR beta V gene segment behaved as functional or pseudogenic, an earlier analysis of 587 of the donors relied on high-throughput TCR beta sequencing. Because of strong linkage in the cohort, roughly five DR-DQ haplotypes were treated as single units for association and clustering. In the later analysis, no new phenotypic data were used to find candidate immune exposures; instead, reliance was placed on TCR beta sequences and their occurrence across donors. Typing coverage varied by locus: about 620-630 donors for A, B, C, DRB1 and DQB1; more than 500 for DQA1; some 610 for DPA1; approximately 490 for DPB1. All discovery cohort repertoires had been generated on a single sequencing platform. A later genetic analysis used genome-wide SNP genotypes for about 60% of the 666 donors, treating that subset as a discovery cohort. The study aimed to test whether signatures of past pathogen exposure could be identified by cataloging public T cell receptors. A later analysis re-examined previously published TCR beta repertoires from roughly 720 donors and added high-resolution HLA genotyping to investigate patterns of TCR occurrence. About 310 gigabases of sequencing data and approximately 80 million unique TCR sequences were included in an early release covering 550 to 650 HLA-typed donors.

Library preparation used the immunoSEQ multiplex PCR assay. For the multiplex PCR, a mixture combining 60 forward primers for TCR Vbeta segments and 13 reverse primers for TCR Jbeta segments was used. The CDR3 region of rearranged TCR beta genes was amplified from genomic DNA with a multiplex PCR assay. Amplified TCR beta libraries were sequenced as 87-base-pair reads on the Illumina HiSeq System. From the authors' description of their analysis: A later analysis tallied 70 million to 100 million unique TCR beta chains across the 610 or so repertoires, and 10 million to 11 million of those chains were shared by two or more donors. Raw reads were error-corrected and collapsed into unique sequences by a nearest-neighbor algorithm in which closely related sequences were merged to remove PCR and sequencing errors. CDR3 sequences were aligned to IMGT reference sequences to assign V, D and J gene segments. Each retained sequence needed at least a six-nucleotide match to both a V gene segment and a J gene segment. Rearrangements were called productive when the CDR3 lacked stop codons and stayed in frame with V and J; all others were non-productive. CDR3 was defined according to IMGT convention as the region running from the second conserved V-encoded cysteine to the conserved J-encoded phenylalanine. In an earlier analysis of around 540 of the donors, sequences lacking an unambiguous match to a single V gene segment were excluded. In an earlier analysis of roughly 500 of the donors, V segments were called functional above 56.7% productive rearrangements and were called segregating when the between-donor standard deviation exceeded 5%. To diagnose cytomegalovirus status from the catalog of TCR beta chain sequences, a statistical classification framework was built. In a later analysis, V and J genes were assigned by comparing TCR nucleotide sequences against IMGT/GENE-DB human TR gene sequences. A later analysis assigned CDR3 sequences and most-parsimonious VDJ recombination scenarios with the TCRdist pipeline. In a later analysis, each TCR beta chain was defined by its CDR3 amino acid sequence together with its V-gene family, and reads without a unique V-gene family were excluded. As a way to deal with suspected cross-contamination and a sequencing artifact, a later analysis dropped approximately 590 nucleotide sequences that were highly shared and had low generation probability. For each public chain, a later analysis derived a clonal expansion index from normalized ranks of inferred template counts within each repertoire. Generation probabilities in a later analysis came from a VDJ recombination model fitted to out-of-frame rearrangements, and those results were checked against IGoR. In a later analysis, TCR-TCR, TCR-HLA and TCR-CMV co-occurrence was scored with hypergeometric tests, and a repertoire-size bias correction was applied to TCR pairs. A later analysis estimated false discovery rates by permuting HLA or CMV assignments 20 times. A later analysis grouped co-occurring TCRs with DBSCAN, adding TCRdist sequence similarity when clustering within HLA-allele-positive subsets. For co-occurrence clustering, repertoires with fewer than 30,000 or more than 120,000 public chains were excluded, along with a handful of repertoires with anomalous nucleotide sharing. As stored in TCRdb, this immuneACCESS dataset retains in-frame rearrangements with V and J assigned. A fraction of the clones does not appear; measured against another copy, unresolved V genes explain less than half of the discrepancy, and the remainder lacks a known reason. V, J and clone size were drawn from that table, and D and trimming were deduced from the DNA. The sample yields over 120,000 clones; roughly 9.7% were counted once. 1.5% to 2% of the sample lies in the top ten.

Points the paper makes about the study in general: An association between a missense DCLRE1C variant and V-gene and J-gene trimming of TCR beta chains was found in a later genetic analysis and replicated in an independent cohort. In this cohort, only TCR beta chains were sequenced, and detectable features were limited by the absence of alpha or paired-chain data. Some IMGT-functional V segments, including TRBV6-2 and TRBV6-3, could not be told apart with the 87-base-pair reads, so those segments were excluded. At a false discovery rate of 0.05, a later analysis linked 16,951 TCR beta sequences to specific HLA alleles. A cluster of highly shared sequence variants was judged likely to be a technical artifact of the sequencing pipeline. While some public TCRs were present in many individuals, most TCR sequences turned up only very rarely across donors. In vitro tests confirmed that three of the cytomegalovirus-associated TCR beta chains recognize cytomegalovirus antigens. Several of the top co-occurrence clusters appeared to be linked to parvovirus B19, influenza, CMV and Epstein-Barr virus, according to a later analysis. A later analysis found that TCR association rates varied across HLA loci, with DRB1 alleles showing the most associated TCRs and HLA-C alleles the fewest. In both the original and validation cohorts, the classifier was reported to diagnose cytomegalovirus status with high specificity and sensitivity. The study gave a list of some 150 TCR beta chains associated with cytomegalovirus. Most CMV-associated TCR beta chains appeared to be HLA-restricted in a later analysis, and the HLA associations seemed to be driven largely by CMV exposure. In an earlier analysis of some 540 of the donors, most TCR beta V segments appeared in productive rearrangements about 90% or about 30% of the time, broadly matching IMGT annotations. Because HLA typing was missing for some donors at each locus, association tests included only the typed subset. Assigning TCR associations to individual alleles was difficult when HLA alleles, especially DR and DQ, strongly co-occurred. It was suggested by the authors that the approach could potentially be generalized to other disease states and immunological phenotypes. In a later analysis, HLA-associated TCR beta chains showed more clonal expansion and lower generation probabilities than non-associated chains that were equally common. Sequencing depth was assumed to be roughly uniform across donors in the presence/absence analyses, though that assumption may not hold. According to a later genetic analysis, donors in an Asian-associated ancestry cluster had fewer N-insertions in productive TCRs than the roughly 700-donor mean. The only immune exposure information available for the cohort was CMV serostatus. About 17 rarely observed V segments, including chromosome 9 orphons, were excluded from the earlier analysis of about 500 of the donors because counts were too low. A further reported finding was that TCR beta sequences accurately predicted the HLA-A and HLA-B alleles for most subjects in the first cohort. Correlated functional status among segregating V segments might reflect linkage disequilibrium, but an unknown experimental factor could not be ruled out.

The rearrangement joined TRBV19 to TRBJ2-7, with the D gene not clear enough to name. The sequenced sample consisted of PBMCs. The receptor comes from a man between 45 and 60 years old in good health and CMV-seronegative. The CDR3 protein is CASSIASVITHHYEQYF. The bases read TGTGCCAGTAGTATCGCCAGTGTGATAACCCACCACTACGAGCAGTACTTC. The CDR3 plus the reference TRBV19 and TRBJ2-7 genes for the other parts give the full variable domain: DGGITQSPKYLFRKEGQNVTLSCEQNLNHDAMYWYRQDPGQGLRLIYYSQIVNDFQKGDIAEGYSVSREKKESFPLTVTSAQKNPTAFYLCASSIASVITHHYEQYFGPGTRLTVT.